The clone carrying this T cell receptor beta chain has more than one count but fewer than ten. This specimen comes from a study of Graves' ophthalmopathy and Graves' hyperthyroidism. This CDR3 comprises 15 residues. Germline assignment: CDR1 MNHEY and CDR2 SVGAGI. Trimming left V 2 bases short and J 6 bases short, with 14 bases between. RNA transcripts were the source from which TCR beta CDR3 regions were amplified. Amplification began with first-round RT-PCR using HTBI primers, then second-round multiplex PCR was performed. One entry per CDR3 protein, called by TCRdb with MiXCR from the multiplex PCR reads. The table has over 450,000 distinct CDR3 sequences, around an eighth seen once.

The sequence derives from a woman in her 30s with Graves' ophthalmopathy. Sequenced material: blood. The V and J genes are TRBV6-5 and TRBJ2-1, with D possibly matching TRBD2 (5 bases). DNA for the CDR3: TGTGCCAGCAGTTACGGACTCCGGACGCGCAATGAGCAGTTCTTC. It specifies CASSYGLRTRNEQFF.